Listed here are 24 T cell receptor beta chains from one sample, sequenced in a study of cytomegalovirus exposure and HLA in healthy donors. Clones were sequenced by immunoSEQ multiplex PCR, and TCRdb holds only the in-frame ones, with some missing. The sample contains under 300,000 clones, 90% of which appear only once. The sequenced material came from PBMCs. The source is a woman under 30 in good health and CMV-seronegative.

V gene TRBV27 combines with J gene TRBJ2-1, with D maybe TRBD1 (5 bases). The CDR3 covers 15 residues. The V gene's germline CDR1 is MNHEY and CDR2 SMNVEV (reference sequence). V was cut by 0 bases and J by 6 bases, with 12 bases left in between. This CDR3 reads CASSLSTVIANEQFF. In DNA, the CDR3 is TGTGCCAGCAGTTTATCGACAGTAATTGCCAATGAGCAGTTCTTC.

This clone has only one observation. The rearrangement links TRBV28 to TRBJ1-5, with no clear D. V lost 5 bases, J lost 0 bases, and 14 bases lay in between. CDR3 length equals 16 residues. Germline V gene lookup returns CDR1 MDHEN and CDR2 SYDVKM. The CDR3 reads CASSGYSYYSNQPQHF. In nucleotides, the CDR3 is TGTGCCAGCAGTGGATACAGTTATTATAGCAATCAGCCCCAGCATTTT. Looking up the rest from reference TRBV28 and TRBJ1-5 gives the full variable domain: DVKVTQSSRYLVKRTGEKVFLECVQDMDHENMFWYRQDPGLGLRLIYFSYDVKMKEKGDIPEGYSVSREKKERFSLILESASTNQTSMYLCASSGYSYYSNQPQHFGDGTRLSIL.

A single count supports this clone. The CDR3 here is CASSFDSSSYNEQFF. CDR3 nucleotides: TGTGCCAGCAGTTTCGACAGTAGCTCCTACAATGAGCAGTTCTTC. The chain carries TRBV27 and TRBJ2-1; weak D call: TRBD1 (5 bases). V was pared by 3 bases and J by 0 bases, with 9 bases between. The CDR3 totals 15 residues. The germline V gene encodes CDR1 MNHEY and CDR2 SMNVEV (reference sequence).

The chain couples TRBV2 to TRBJ2-3, with 10 bases identical to TRBD2. CDR1 and CDR2 (germline): SNHLY, FYNNEI. This CDR3 contains 15 residues. V dropped 4 bases and J dropped 3; count of bases not matched to a gene: 4. The CDR3 region has the DNA TGTGCCAGCAGTGTACAGCGGGGGGGAACAGATACGCAGTATTTT. Its protein product is CASSVQRGGTDTQYF.

The chain joins TRBV27 to TRBJ1-1; D unresolved. The CDR3 contains 13 residues. Germline-derived CDR1 and CDR2 are MNHEY and SMNVEV (reference sequence). Trimming shortened V by 0 bases and J by 7 bases, and 9 bases separated the two germline ends. CDR3 in DNA: TGTGCCAGCAGTTTATCCACAGAGATTGAAGCTTTCTTT. Protein product: CASSLSTEIEAFF.

V is TRBV29-1 and J is TRBJ2-1, with 9 positions matching TRBD2. This CDR3 has 14 residues. The V and J ends lost 8 bases and 5 bases, in that order; junction bases with no gene match: 10. Germline V gene data show CDR1 as SQVTM and CDR2 as ANQGSEA. The CDR3, as DNA: TGCAGCTTTAAAGGGAGCGGGGGGCACAATGAGCAGTTCTTC. This gives the protein CSFKGSGGHNEQFF.

V is TRBV27 and J is TRBJ2-3; 8 bases align to TRBD2. This CDR3 is 13 amino acids long. Losses at the gene ends were 5 bases for V and 11 bases for J; bases not matched to a gene: 9. Germline-derived CDR1 and CDR2 are MNHEY and SMNVEV (reference sequence). This CDR3 reads CASSAGTSFVQYF. The CDR3 bases are TGTGCCAGCAGTGCCGGGACTAGTTTTGTGCAGTATTTT.

The chain combines TRBV28 with TRBJ1-6, with D unclear. The germline V and J ends were trimmed by 3 bases and 5 bases, with 8 bases remaining between them. The CDR3 is 14 residues long. Germline lookup yields CDR1 MDHEN and CDR2 SYDVKM. The CDR3 sequence is CASSFGEDNSPLHF. The CDR3 DNA is TGTGCCAGCAGTTTCGGAGAAGATAATTCACCCCTCCACTTT.

The V call is TRBV6-6, the J call TRBJ1-4, with 7 bases identical to TRBD1. V shed 4 bases and J 5 bases; nucleotides not matched to a gene: 4. In germline, CDR1 is MNHNY, CDR2 SVGAGI (reference sequence). The CDR3 consists of 14 residues. The CDR3 is CASSSTGLNEKLFF. CDR3 bases: TGTGCCAGCAGTTCGACAGGGTTGAATGAAAAACTGTTTTTT.

This clone was observed at least ten times. The chain carries TRBV19 and TRBJ1-2; unclear D gene. CDR3 length equals 13 residues. Germline CDR1 reads LNHDA; CDR2 reads SQIVND (reference sequence). Trimming cost V 5 bases and J 8 bases, with 15 bases left between them. CDR3 loop: CASSADRREGYTF. CDR3 sequence (DNA): TGTGCCAGTAGTGCGGACCGGAGGGAGGGCTACACCTTC.

The gene calls are TRBV29-1 and TRBJ2-5; 8 bases are a match to TRBD1. Germline CDR1 and CDR2: SQVTM and ANQGSEA. With V trimmed by 4 bases and J by 5 bases, 15 bases remained unmatched. The CDR3 spans 16 residues. This CDR3 is CSVGPEGQGMRETQYF. The DNA for the CDR3 is TGCAGCGTTGGCCCCGAAGGACAGGGAATGCGGGAGACCCAGTACTTC.

This chain links TRBV6-1 with TRBJ2-1; possibly TRBD1 for D (6 bases). This CDR3 comprises 14 residues. V lost 9 bases and J lost 7, with 19 bases in between. CDR1 is MNHNS, CDR2 SASEGT, per germline. Here the CDR3 reads CASSPGQRGNEQFF. In nucleotides, the CDR3 is TGTGCCAGTTCGCCCGGACAGAGAGGTAATGAGCAGTTCTTC.

The chain employs TRBV5-1 and TRBJ1-2; D is unresolved. V was trimmed by 0 bases and J by 8 bases, leaving 29 bases between them. The CDR3 is 19 amino acids. Germline CDR1 SGHRS, CDR2 YFSETQ. The CDR3 bases are TGCGCCAGCAGCTTGGATTCAGAAGTAACCTGGAAGGCGGTAAACGGCTACACCTTC. Residues: CASSLDSEVTWKAVNGYTF.

The gene calls are TRBV6-5 and TRBJ1-5; perhaps TRBD1 as D (5 bases). Germline values: CDR1 MNHEY, CDR2 SVGAGI. The CDR3 has 15 amino acids. V was cut by 2 bases and J by 2 bases, with 10 bases left in between. The CDR3: CASSYGGDGNQPQHF. The CDR3 DNA reads TGTGCCAGCAGTTACGGGGGGGATGGCAATCAGCCCCAGCATTTT.

The rearrangement joins TRBV28 to TRBJ1-2; no definite D call. Looked up from germline, CDR1 is MDHEN and CDR2 is SYDVKM. The CDR3 spans 12 residues. With 5 bases removed from V and 4 bases from J, the gap between germline ends came to 8 bases. The CDR3 coding sequence is TGTGCCAGCAGTACGGGGATCTATGGCTACACCTTC. This encodes CASSTGIYGYTF.

CDR3 in DNA: TGTGCCAGCAACCGACAGGGACCCGGGGAGCTGTTTTTT. This codes for CASNRQGPGELFF. This sequence joins TRBV28 and TRBJ2-2; 7 bases line up with TRBD1. V shed 7 bases and J 6 bases; nucleotides not matched to a gene: 5. Germline values: CDR1 MDHEN, CDR2 SYDVKM. The CDR3 totals 13 residues.

V usage is TRBV29-1 and J usage is TRBJ2-3, with a weak D call TRBD2 (6 bases). V was trimmed by 8 bases and J by 5 bases, leaving 17 bases between them. This CDR3 contains 13 residues. Germline lookup yields CDR1 SQVTM and CDR2 ANQGSEA. The CDR3 reads CSSDPGVRDTQYF. In DNA, the CDR3 is TGCAGCTCTGATCCGGGGGTCAGAGATACGCAGTATTTT.

The V call is TRBV15, the J call TRBJ2-1; 14 bases map to TRBD2. Germline V gene data show CDR1 as LNHNV and CDR2 as YYDKDF (reference sequence). V was clipped by 2 bases and J by 0 bases; unmatched bases: 12. The CDR3 has 21 residues. DNA of the CDR3: TGTGCCACCAGCAGACTCCCGGGACTAGCGGGGGTGTCCCACTCCTACAATGAGCAGTTCTTC. It yields the protein CATSRLPGLAGVSHSYNEQFF.

The gene calls are TRBV5-1 and TRBJ2-7; the D is unclear. This CDR3 contains 14 residues. The V gene lost 0 bases and the J gene lost 0 bases, with 7 bases spanning the gap. Per germline, CDR1 SGHRS and CDR2 YFSETQ. In nucleotides, the CDR3 is TGCGCCAGCAGCTTGGGCCCCAGCTCCTACGAGCAGTACTTC. Translated: CASSLGPSSYEQYF.

This sequence joins TRBV6-5 and TRBJ1-6, with TRBD1 as a possible D gene (6 bases). Trimming removed 4 bases from V and 10 bases from J, with 14 bases in between. Per germline, CDR1 MNHEY and CDR2 SVGAGI. The CDR3 spans 14 residues. CDR3 sequence: CASSFNRVWSPLHF. CDR3 in DNA: TGTGCCAGCAGTTTCAACAGGGTATGGTCACCCCTCCACTTT.

This rearrangement joins TRBV13 to TRBJ1-4, with D possibly matching TRBD1 (5 bases). V was trimmed by 0 bases and J by 5 bases, leaving 13 bases between them. CDR3 length equals 16 residues. Per the germline V gene, CDR1 is PRHDT and CDR2 is FYEKMQ (reference sequence). CDR3 region: CASSLGVTARNEKLFF. The CDR3 DNA follows: TGTGCCAGCAGCTTAGGTGTGACAGCCCGAAATGAAAAACTGTTTTTT.

This rearrangement joins TRBV30 to TRBJ1-5, with TRBD1 matching 9 bases. The J segment lost 4 bases and the V segment lost 5 bases, leaving 6 bases of the junction unmatched. From germline, CDR1 is GTSNPN and CDR2 SVGIG (reference sequence). The CDR3 spans 14 residues. The CDR3 here is CAWGRQGGNQPQHF. For the CDR3, the DNA is TGTGCCTGGGGAAGACAGGGGGGGAATCAGCCCCAGCATTTT.

The sample holds one count of this clone. The V call is TRBV11-2, the J call TRBJ1-2; D perhaps matches TRBD1 (6 bases). The CDR3 has 14 residues. Germline lookup yields CDR1 SGHAT and CDR2 FQNNGV. The V end lost 0 bases, the J end lost 1 base, and 6 bases lay between the germline ends. The CDR3 bases are TGTGCCAGCAGCTTAGACAGGGGTAACTATGGCTACACCTTC. It yields the protein CASSLDRGNYGYTF.

This clone was seen only once. This chain joins TRBV6-6 and TRBJ2-7; perhaps TRBD1 as D (6 bases). The CDR3 is 16 amino acids. The ends were cut back, 5 bases at V and 6 bases at J, with 23 bases in the middle. Germline lookup yields CDR1 MNHNY and CDR2 SVGAGI (reference sequence). The CDR3 nucleotides read TGTGCCAGCAGTGTAAGTGGGGCAGGGGATCGGGCCGAGCAGTACGTC. Encoded protein: CASSVSGAGDRAEQYV.